The 24 T cell receptor beta chains reported below all come from one sample, sequenced in a study of cytomegalovirus exposure and HLA in healthy donors. In the PCR, 60 Vbeta and 13 Jbeta primers were used. Using immunoSEQ multiplex PCR, the repertoire was profiled, and TCRdb retains in-frame clones only, with some absent. The table has 110,000 or so clones, approximately 72% seen once; the top ten hold around 1.2%. Sequencing was carried out using PBMCs. Every receptor here comes from a man aged 30 to 45 in good health and CMV-seronegative.

The CDR3 is CAISESPGDYNEQFF. The CDR3 DNA follows: TGTGCCATCAGTGAGTCCCCAGGGGACTACAATGAGCAGTTCTTC. The J gene is TRBJ2-1, the V gene TRBV10-3, with D maybe TRBD1 (6 bases). Germline CDR1 ENHRY, CDR2 SYGVKD. The CDR3 extends over 15 amino acids. Deletions cut 0 bases from V and 3 bases from J, with 9 bases between.

The chain is built from TRBV18 and TRBJ1-5, with D unclear. The CDR3 totals 15 residues. The ends were cut back, 3 bases at V and 6 bases at J, with 15 bases in the middle. Germline V gene data show CDR1 as KGHSH and CDR2 as LQKENI. CDR3 in DNA: TGTGCCAGCTCACCCCAGTCGGGTGTAGGTCAGCCCCAGCATTTT. This gives the protein CASSPQSGVGQPQHF.

The chain carries TRBV27 and TRBJ2-7; a weak D match, TRBD2 (6 bases). V lost 4 bases and J 7 bases, leaving 23 bases between the germline ends. CDR1 is MNHEY, CDR2 SMNVEV, per germline (reference sequence). This CDR3 is built from 16 residues. Here the CDR3 reads CASSSPGLLLAREQYF. The DNA of the CDR3 is TGTGCCAGCAGTTCTCCGGGACTCCTATTAGCGAGGGAGCAGTACTTC.

The CDR3: CASSFWRASSYEQYF. In DNA form, the CDR3 reads TGTGCCAGCAGTTTCTGGCGGGCCAGCTCCTACGAGCAGTACTTC. V usage is TRBV28 and J usage is TRBJ2-7, with a tentative D call TRBD2 (5 bases). The V gene's germline CDR1 is MDHEN and CDR2 SYDVKM. The CDR3 covers 15 residues. V lost 3 bases, J lost 0 bases, and 12 bases lay in between.

The V call is TRBV29-1, the J call TRBJ2-5; 9 nucleotides agree with TRBD1. The J call may not be correct, given that the DNA end is closer to TRBJ2-7. CDR3 length: 12 residues. CDR1 and CDR2 (germline): SQVTM, ANQGSEA. CDR3 sequence: CSARGQGYEQYF. The CDR3 DNA sequence: TGCAGCGCCAGGGGACAGGGCTACGAGCAGTACTTC.

This clone was detected only a few times. The rearrangement uses TRBV7-2 and TRBJ2-7; 7 positions match TRBD2. From germline, CDR1 is SGHTA and CDR2 FQGNSA. V was clipped by 1 base and J by 0 bases; unmatched bases: 3. This CDR3 is 15 amino acids long. The DNA for the CDR3 is TGTGCCAGCAGCTTAGGTTGGGGGGGCTCCTACGAGCAGTACTTC. Protein product: CASSLGWGGSYEQYF.

This clone came up once. The chain recombines TRBV9 with TRBJ1-1, with a possible D match to TRBD1 (5 bases). CDR1 is SGDLS, CDR2 YYNGEE, per germline. This CDR3 contains 15 residues. The V gene lost 4 bases and the J gene lost 2 bases, with 15 bases spanning the gap. CDR3 sequence reads: CASSNAGTGNTEAFF. The CDR3 bases are TGTGCCAGCAGCAACGCCGGTACAGGTAACACTGAAGCTTTCTTT.

The gene calls are TRBV7-8 and TRBJ1-5; D remains unclear. The CDR3 loop spans 14 amino acids. Per germline, CDR1 SGHVS and CDR2 FQNEAQ. Trimming removed 5 bases from V and 3 bases from J, with 11 bases in between. The CDR3 loop reads CASSTHRSNQPQHF. The DNA for the CDR3 is TGTGCCAGCAGCACTCACAGATCCAATCAGCCCCAGCATTTT.

J is TRBJ2-1 and V is TRBV29-1; 14 bases agree with TRBD2. There are 14 residues in the CDR3. Losses at the gene ends were 4 bases for V and 9 bases for J; bases not matched to a gene: 5. Germline V CDR1 and CDR2: SQVTM, ANQGSEA. The CDR3 protein is CSVVTSGRATEQFF. The CDR3 DNA reads TGCAGCGTTGTGACTAGCGGGAGGGCCACTGAGCAGTTCTTC.

V usage is TRBV28 and J usage is TRBJ2-1; D call uncertain. Deletions cut 7 bases from V and 0 bases from J, with 16 bases between. Germline-derived CDR1 and CDR2 are MDHEN and SYDVKM. This CDR3 has 16 residues. The CDR3 DNA follows: TGTGCCAGCACACATCGCCCCAGTATCTCCTACAATGAGCAGTTCTTC. Its translation is CASTHRPSISYNEQFF.

This clone has just a few counts. This chain connects TRBV30 to TRBJ2-1; D unclear. The CDR3 totals 12 residues. Trimming took 2 bases from V and 4 from J, leaving 6 bases between them. Per germline, CDR1 GTSNPN and CDR2 SVGIG (reference sequence). The CDR3 DNA is TGTGCCTGGAGTTTTCATTACAATGAGCAGTTCTTC. Encoded protein: CAWSFHYNEQFF. Based on the CDR3 plus reference TRBV30 and TRBJ2-1, the full variable domain is SQTIHQWPATLVQPVGSPLSLECTVEGTSNPNLYWYRQAAGRGLQLLFYSVGIGQISSEVPQNLSASRPQDRQFILSSKKLLLSDSGFYLCAWSFHYNEQFFGPGTRLTVL.

The CDR3 coding sequence is TGTGCCAGCAGAACGACAGGGGGGTTTCAGCCCCAGCATTTT. Protein sequence: CASRTTGGFQPQHF. The chain recombines TRBV27 with TRBJ1-5; 9 positions match TRBD1. The germline V gene encodes CDR1 MNHEY and CDR2 SMNVEV (reference sequence). This CDR3 is built from 14 residues. The V and J ends lost 6 bases and 6 bases, in that order; junction bases with no gene match: 6.

The chain has TRBV6-6 and TRBJ2-3, with D unclear. The germline CDR1 and CDR2 sequences are MNHNY and SVGAGI (reference sequence). This CDR3 is built from 11 residues. With 8 bases removed from V and 4 bases from J, the gap between germline ends came to 7 bases. The CDR3: CASLRSDTQYF. The DNA for the CDR3 is TGTGCCAGCCTTAGATCAGATACGCAGTATTTT.

The V and J genes are TRBV2 and TRBJ1-2, with D maybe TRBD1 (5 bases). The CDR3 totals 13 residues. From germline, CDR1 is SNHLY and CDR2 FYNNEI. With 2 bases removed from V and 5 bases from J, the gap between germline ends came to 9 bases. As DNA, the CDR3 is TGTGCCAGCAGTGAACAGGGTTGGTATGGCTACACCTTC. It translates to CASSEQGWYGYTF. Drawing the rest from reference TRBV2 and TRBJ1-2, the complete variable domain is EPEVTQTPSHQVTQMGQEVILRCVPISNHLYFYWYRQILGQKVEFLVSFYNNEISEKSEIFDDQFSVERPDGSNFTLKIRSTKLEDSAMYFCASSEQGWYGYTFGSGTRLTVV.

CDR3 in amino acids: CASSYSPSGGRETQYF. CDR3 in DNA: TGTGCCAGCAGTTACTCGCCTAGCGGGGGGAGGGAGACCCAGTACTTC. J is TRBJ2-5 and V is TRBV6-5; 11 bases agree with TRBD2. The CDR3 spans 16 residues. The germline V gene has CDR1 MNHEY and CDR2 SVGAGI. The trim removed 0 bases at V and 5 bases at J, leaving 5 bases unmatched.

The sample holds one count of this clone. This sequence joins TRBV19 and TRBJ1-4, with no clear D. CDR1 and CDR2 from the germline V gene are LNHDA and SQIVND (reference sequence). V gave up 2 bases and J gave up 0 bases, with 7 bases separating them. The CDR3 has 15 amino acids. CDR3 loop: CASSILTTTNEKLFF. The CDR3 DNA follows: TGTGCCAGTAGTATACTCACAACAACTAATGAAAAACTGTTTTTT.

The rearrangement joins TRBV9 to TRBJ2-2, with D perhaps matching TRBD1 (6 bases). The V gene's germline CDR1 is SGDLS and CDR2 YYNGEE. V lost 2 bases and J lost 0, with 17 bases in between. This CDR3 spans 18 amino acids. The CDR3 spells CASSVGTYTYANTGELFF. The CDR3 DNA follows: TGTGCCAGCAGCGTTGGGACATATACATATGCGAACACCGGGGAGCTGTTTTTT.

Here the CDR3 reads CASSLRTSGSDEQFF. For the CDR3, the DNA is TGTGCCAGCAGTCTACGGACTAGCGGGAGCGATGAGCAGTTCTTC. The chain couples TRBV25-1 to TRBJ2-1; 13 nucleotides line up with TRBD2. The germline gives CDR1 MGHDK, CDR2 SYGVNS. The CDR3 runs 15 residues. With 5 bases clipped from V and 8 bases from J, the junction kept 6 bases outside the gene matches.

This clone was picked up one time. This chain links TRBV6-5 with TRBJ2-5; D remains unclear. Per the germline V gene, CDR1 is MNHEY and CDR2 is SVGAGI. Trimming removed 4 bases from V and 1 base from J, with 13 bases in between. The length of the CDR3 is 15 residues. The CDR3 nucleotides are TGTGCCAGCAGTTCTACTGATTTACGCCAAGAGACCCAGTACTTC. Amino acids: CASSSTDLRQETQYF.

The CDR3: CSATGLAVTDTQYF. For the CDR3, the DNA is TGCAGCGCCACTGGACTAGCGGTCACAGATACGCAGTATTTT. The chain carries TRBV29-1 and TRBJ2-3; 10 nucleotides line up with TRBD2. Germline assignment: CDR1 SQVTM and CDR2 ANQGSEA. With V trimmed by 7 bases and J by 2 bases, 6 bases remained unmatched. The CDR3 runs to 14 residues.

This clone has a handful of counts. This rearrangement joins TRBV6-5 to TRBJ2-3; maybe TRBD2 (6 bases). The CDR3 has 14 amino acids. Germline V gene lookup returns CDR1 MNHEY and CDR2 SVGAGI. V gave up 4 bases and J gave up 5 bases, with 13 bases separating them. The CDR3 bases are TGTGCCAGCAGTTTGACCGGGAGAAAAGATACGCAGTATTTT. Translation: CASSLTGRKDTQYF.

The V gene is TRBV28, the J gene TRBJ2-5; D may be TRBD1 (6 bases). V was shortened by 5 bases and J by 9 bases, with 22 bases between the two germline ends. The CDR3 has 15 amino acids. In germline, CDR1 is MDHEN, CDR2 SYDVKM. For the CDR3, the DNA is TGTGCCAGCAGTGTCCTGACAGGCGTGGAAAGGGCCCAGTACTTC. It codes for CASSVLTGVERAQYF.

V usage is TRBV19 and J usage is TRBJ2-7, with 7 nucleotides matching TRBD2. V dropped 2 bases and J dropped 2; count of bases not matched to a gene: 6. The germline V gene has CDR1 LNHDA and CDR2 SQIVND (reference sequence). The CDR3 has 15 residues. In DNA form, the CDR3 reads TGTGCCAGTAGTATACATTGGGAGGGCCCCTACGAGCAGTACTTC. This translates into CASSIHWEGPYEQYF.

The chain combines TRBV7-8 with TRBJ1-2; 10 bases match TRBD1. CDR1 and CDR2 (germline): SGHVS, FQNEAQ. CDR3 length: 18 residues. The V and J ends lost 5 bases and 0 bases, in that order; junction bases with no gene match: 12. This CDR3 reads CASSHRTGGLKSNYGYTF. The CDR3 nucleotides read TGTGCCAGCAGCCATAGGACAGGGGGACTCAAATCTAACTATGGCTACACCTTC.